Each of the 3 T cell receptor beta chains below was sequenced from the same sample in a study of cytomegalovirus exposure and HLA in healthy donors. 60 Vbeta and 13 Jbeta primers were used in PCR. Libraries were prepared by immunoSEQ multiplex PCR; TCRdb keeps only in-frame clonotypes and omits some of them. The repertoire holds fewer than 130,000 clones, 70% seen once, with approximately 10% in the top ten. The sequenced material came from PBMCs. The receptor set was obtained from a man aged 35 to 55 in good health and CMV-seropositive.

Comments on this clone: A read error may produce the germline difference seen at one junction end. The rearrangement joins TRBV7-9 to TRBJ1-2, with no clear D. From germline, CDR1 is SEHNR and CDR2 FQNEAQ (reference sequence). This CDR3 spans 12 amino acids. The DNA for the CDR3 is TGTTCCAGCAGCTTAGACGACGGGGGCTACACCTTC. Translation gives CSSSLDDGGYTF.

This chain links TRBV6-6 with TRBJ2-7; D remains ambiguous. Germline CDR1 MNHNY, CDR2 SVGAGI (reference sequence). V lost 0 bases and J lost 2, with 5 bases in between. The CDR3 runs to 13 residues. The CDR3 bases are TGTGCCAGCAGTTACTCTCCTACCTACGAGCAGTACTTC. Its translation is CASSYSPTYEQYF.

About this clone itself: Other DNA sequences in the sample encode the same CDR3. V and J are TRBV9 and TRBJ2-1; 8 bases are a match to TRBD1. This CDR3 comprises 15 residues. After removal of 2 bases from V and 0 bases from J, the junction contained 1 base not matched to a gene. Germline lookup yields CDR1 SGDLS and CDR2 YYNGEE. The CDR3 region is CASSVTGGSYNEQFF. Written as DNA, the CDR3 is TGTGCCAGCAGCGTTACAGGGGGCTCCTACAATGAGCAGTTCTTC.